This is a list of T cell receptor beta chains from one sample in a study of blood T cell repertoires in COVID-19. The data were produced by immunoSEQ multiplex PCR, yet TCRdb's version contains in-frame clones alone and is incomplete. The sample includes fewer than 55,000 clones, 81% of them seen just once. Sequencing was carried out using peripheral blood. These receptors all come from a woman aged 80 or older with COVID-19, enrolled during active disease. Each CDR3 is given with its conserved first and last residue. Fields, in order: J gene, clone size, D gene, V gene, CDR3 DNA, CDR3 protein. The D gene is left open where the match is weak. For some rows the clone size is stated as once, few or many, or as a class when expanded; others skip it.

>TRBJ1-4|NA|TRBD1|TRBV10-3
TGTGCCATCAGAAATTCAGGGGGCCTTAATGAAAAACTGTTTTTT
CAIRNSGGLNEKLFF
>TRBJ2-7|NA|TRBD1|TRBV28
TGTGCCAGCACTACAGGGGGTCGGAACGAGCAGTACTTC
CASTTGGRNEQYF
>TRBJ1-1|NA|TRBD1|TRBV18
TGTGCCAGCTCACCAGGGGACAGGCGTGAAGCTTTCTTT
CASSPGDRREAFF
>TRBJ2-5|NA|NA|TRBV15
TGTGCCACCAGCAGATCCCCCAGGGGTTTAGGGGAGACCCAGTACTTC
CATSRSPRGLGETQYF
>TRBJ2-3|many|TRBD2|TRBV12-3/TRBV12-4
TGTGCCAGCGTCGGCGGGAGAAGAGATACGCAGTATTTT
CASVGGRRDTQYF
>TRBJ2-3|NA|TRBD2|TRBV28
TGTGCCAGCCTACACGGGACTAGCATTCGATTAACAGATACGCAGTATTTT
CASLHGTSIRLTDTQYF
>TRBJ1-6|NA|NA|TRBV6-5
TGTGCCAGGGAGGACAGCCGACCCCTCCACTTT
CAREDSRPLHF
>TRBJ1-2|once|TRBD1|TRBV10-2
TGCGCCAGCATTTACGACAGGGGGCGCGGGGGCTACACCTTC
CASIYDRGRGGYTF
>TRBJ2-7|NA|TRBD2|TRBV5-1
TGCGCCAGCAGCGGTGGCCTAGCGGGAGTCGGCGAGCAGTACTTC
CASSGGLAGVGEQYF
>TRBJ2-7|once|TRBD1|TRBV4-1
TGCGCCAGCAGCCAAGAACCCCTGGACAGGATAGGATCCTACGAGCAGTACTTC
CASSQEPLDRIGSYEQYF
>TRBJ2-1|NA|NA|TRBV10-1
TGCGCCAGCAGATGGACGACTTTGCGGGAGTTCTTC
CASRWTTLREFF
>TRBJ2-5|NA|NA|TRBV2
TGTGCCAGCAGCCCGAGGGAGACCCAGTACTTC
CASSPRETQYF
>TRBJ2-1|NA|TRBD2|TRBV7-2
TGTGCCAGCAGCTTAGGGCTAGCGGACAATGAGCAGTTCTTC
CASSLGLADNEQFF
>TRBJ1-1|NA|NA|TRBV4-2
TGTGCCAGCAGCCAATCCGCGGGTTTGTATGAAGCTTTCTTT
CASSQSAGLYEAFF
>TRBJ1-5|NA|TRBD1|TRBV15
TGTGCCACCAGCGTAACAGGGGGTCAGCCCCAGCATTTT
CATSVTGGQPQHF
>TRBJ1-6|NA|TRBD1|TRBV28
TGTGCCAGCAGTCGACAGGGGGCGGTCTATAATTCACCCCTCCACTTT
CASSRQGAVYNSPLHF
>TRBJ2-2|NA|NA|TRBV5-1
TGCGCCAGCAAAACAGGGCCCCCGAACACCGGGGAGCTGTTTTTT
CASKTGPPNTGELFF
>TRBJ1-5|NA|NA|TRBV6-1
TGTGCCAGCAGTTCCGCAGGTAGCAATCAGCCCCAGCATTTT
CASSSAGSNQPQHF
>TRBJ2-7|NA|NA|TRBV6-5
TGTGCCAGCGGGGACAAATCCTACTACGAGCAGTACTTC
CASGDKSYYEQYF
>TRBJ1-2|NA|NA|TRBV30
TGTGCCGGACAGCCTTCCTACTCCTATGGCTACACCTTC
CAGQPSYSYGYTF